The 19 T cell receptor beta chains presented below share a single source sample, sequenced in a study of T-cell memory formation after mild COVID-19. TCRdb processed the 5' RACE reads anew with MiXCR; each CDR3 protein has one entry. The data show 150,000 to 200,000 distinct CDR3 sequences, around a third seen once. The sample consisted of PBMCs or a T cell subset sorted from them (not recorded which). These receptors all come from an adult woman who had mild COVID-19 (a few samples of this study predate the infection). Cell type and time point are not known.

This chain joins TRBV5-1 and TRBJ2-3; D uncertain. V was shortened by 6 bases and J by 4 bases, with 9 bases between the two germline ends. The germline V gene has CDR1 SGHRS and CDR2 YFSETQ. This CDR3 has 12 amino acids. In DNA form, the CDR3 reads TGCGCCAGCACCCGAGGAGCAGATACGCAGTATTTT. Encoded protein: CASTRGADTQYF.

This chain uses TRBV7-8 with TRBJ2-5; D perhaps matches TRBD1 (5 bases). The germline gives CDR1 SGHVS, CDR2 FQNEAQ. The CDR3 sequence is 15 residues long. The ends were cut back, 0 bases at V and 1 base at J, with 9 bases in the middle. CDR3 loop: CASSLADSIQETQYF. The CDR3 nucleotides read TGTGCCAGCAGCTTAGCTGACAGTATCCAAGAGACCCAGTACTTC.

V and J are TRBV6-1 and TRBJ1-1, with D possibly TRBD1 on 5 matching bases. V shed 7 bases and J shed 6 bases, with 15 bases lying between them. The germline V gene encodes CDR1 MNHNS and CDR2 SASEGT. This CDR3 has 13 residues. This CDR3 reads CASTTLGRSEAFF. The CDR3 region has the DNA TGTGCCAGCACCACCCTGGGACGGTCTGAAGCTTTCTTT.

V usage is TRBV7-2 and J usage is TRBJ2-3; 9 bases map to TRBD2. The CDR3 has 16 residues. Germline-derived CDR1 and CDR2 are SGHTA and FQGNSA. V dropped 3 bases and J dropped 4; count of bases not matched to a gene: 8. CDR3 bases: TGTGCCAGCAGCTTGTCGTGGCGGGAGGGCTCAGATACGCAGTATTTT. This encodes CASSLSWREGSDTQYF.

The chain uses TRBV2 and TRBJ1-2, with D unresolved. Trimming took off 1 base at V and 7 bases at J, with 10 bases between the two ends. The CDR3 has 13 amino acids. Germline V lookup: CDR1 SNHLY, CDR2 FYNNEI. This chain's CDR3 is CASSEDKHRGYTF. DNA of the CDR3: TGTGCCAGCAGTGAAGACAAACACCGTGGCTACACCTTC.

In this sample, this clonotype turned up a few times. The chain carries TRBV10-3 and TRBJ1-1, with D hard to call. This CDR3 has 11 residues. Germline values: CDR1 ENHRY, CDR2 SYGVKD. V was cut by 4 bases and J by 1 base, with 1 base left in between. DNA for the CDR3: TGTGCCATCAGTGGGAACACTGAAGCTTTCTTT. Amino acid sequence: CAISGNTEAFF.

Turning to this clonotype: One base away lies a much larger clone, so this may be a sequencing read error. The chain employs TRBV19 and TRBJ2-1, with 8 bases aligning to TRBD2. The CDR3 is made up of 14 amino acids. Germline CDR1 reads LNHDA; CDR2 reads SQIVND (reference sequence). The V gene end was trimmed by 6 bases and the J gene end by 10 bases; junction bases not matched to a gene: 11. The CDR3 protein is CASSGVLAEWEQFF. DNA of the CDR3: TGTGCCAGTAGCGGGGTACTAGCGGAGTGGGAGCAGTTCTTC.

V usage is TRBV6-2 or TRBV6-3 and J usage is TRBJ2-1; no clear D gene. CDR1 is MNHEY, CDR2 SVGEGT, per germline. The V end lost 6 bases, the J end lost 3 bases, and 24 bases lay between the germline ends. The CDR3 is 18 amino acids. The CDR3 DNA follows: TGTGCCAGCAGCCACCCCCCAGGCACTTCGAGATTCTACAATGAGCAGTTCTTC. It is translated as CASSHPPGTSRFYNEQFF.

This rearrangement joins TRBV7-2 to TRBJ2-5, with D unresolved. The CDR3 covers 12 residues. The V gene lost 5 bases and the J gene lost 12 bases, with 16 bases spanning the gap. Per germline, CDR1 SGHTA and CDR2 FQGNSA. CDR3 DNA: TGTGCCAGCAGCCCTCGGTCTAGGGATAAGTACTTC. It encodes CASSPRSRDKYF.

This sequence joins TRBV7-2 and TRBJ2-3, with 9 bases aligning to TRBD2. CDR3 size: 13 residues. V gave up 8 bases and J gave up 7 bases; unmatched junction bases: 7. The germline V gene encodes CDR1 SGHTA and CDR2 FQGNSA. The CDR3 sequence: CASGAGGPYTQYF. The CDR3 DNA reads as TGTGCCAGCGGGGCGGGGGGGCCGTATACGCAGTATTTT.

The chain has TRBV5-6 and TRBJ2-3; D perhaps matches TRBD2 (5 bases). The CDR3 is 16 residues long. Trimming took 2 bases from V and 0 from J, leaving 13 bases between them. Germline-derived CDR1 and CDR2 are SGHDT and YYEEEE. The CDR3 here is CASSLGSSYSTDTQYF. The CDR3 DNA reads as TGTGCCAGCAGCTTAGGGAGCTCCTATAGCACAGATACGCAGTATTTT.

The CDR3 DNA follows: TGCAGTGCTAGGACCTCGGGCCGGGAAGGCTACACCTTC. Translated, it gives CSARTSGREGYTF. The gene calls are TRBV20-1 and TRBJ1-2; D is ambiguous. Deletions cut 3 bases from V and 8 bases from J, with 16 bases between. This CDR3 contains 13 residues. The V gene's germline CDR1 is DFQATT and CDR2 SNEGSKA (reference sequence).

The rearrangement joins TRBV14 to TRBJ2-3; D is uncertain. This CDR3 contains 16 residues. Trimming took 1 base from V and 0 from J, leaving 11 bases between them. Germline assignment: CDR1 SGHDN and CDR2 FVKESK. Written as DNA, the CDR3 is TGTGCCAGCAGCCAAGTTTTGGGATATAGCACAGATACGCAGTATTTT. Amino acids: CASSQVLGYSTDTQYF.

This chain uses TRBV2 with TRBJ2-3, with D possibly matching TRBD2 (5 bases). This CDR3 spans 16 amino acids. Between the trimmed V and J ends, which lost 5 bases and 2 bases, there was a span of 17 bases. Germline V gene data show CDR1 as SNHLY and CDR2 as FYNNEI. CDR3 nucleotides: TGTGCCAGCAGTACGGGAATAGCGAGACTCACAGATACGCAGTATTTT. As protein: CASSTGIARLTDTQYF.

The J gene is TRBJ2-1, the V gene TRBV5-1; 10 bases match TRBD1. V was clipped by 4 bases and J by 4 bases; unmatched bases: 5. Germline CDR1 and CDR2: SGHRS and YFSETQ. The CDR3 is made up of 15 amino acids. The CDR3 DNA follows: TGCGCCAGCAGCCAGCCGGACAGGGGGTACAATGAGCAGTTCTTC. Amino acids: CASSQPDRGYNEQFF.

This clonotype was counted a few times. The V call is TRBV3-1, the J call TRBJ1-1, with TRBD1 as a possible D gene (6 bases). Per germline, CDR1 LGHDT and CDR2 YNNKEL (reference sequence). The CDR3 loop spans 14 amino acids. V lost 4 bases, J lost 1 base, and 10 bases lay in between. CDR3 region: CASSPQGKNTEAFF. CDR3 nucleotide sequence: TGTGCCAGCAGCCCCCAGGGGAAGAACACTGAAGCTTTCTTT.

This clonotype occurred a few times. V and J are TRBV20-1 and TRBJ2-7; TRBD2 might be the D (6 bases). The length of the CDR3 is 13 residues. The V gene's germline CDR1 is DFQATT and CDR2 SNEGSKA (reference sequence). V dropped 2 bases and J dropped 3 bases, with 11 bases sitting between them. CDR3 sequence reads: CSARTSSVYEQYF. CDR3 bases: TGCAGTGCTAGAACTAGCAGTGTCTACGAGCAGTACTTC.

This clonotype was found many times. The chain links TRBV12-3 or TRBV12-4 to TRBJ2-3; D gene unclear. There are 12 residues in the CDR3. Deletions cut 1 base from V and 5 bases from J, with 4 bases between. The CDR3 spells CASSLGRDTQYF. Here the CDR3 DNA reads TGTGCCAGCAGTTTAGGTCGAGATACGCAGTATTTT.

The J gene is TRBJ1-2, the V gene TRBV27, with 7 bases lining up with TRBD1. The ends lost 6 bases at V and 4 bases at J; junction bases unmatched: 8. CDR1 and CDR2 (germline): MNHEY, SMNVEV (reference sequence). This CDR3 has 14 residues. The CDR3 reads CASRGDSILYGYTF. CDR3 DNA sequence: TGTGCCAGCAGGGGGGACAGCATCCTCTATGGCTACACCTTC.